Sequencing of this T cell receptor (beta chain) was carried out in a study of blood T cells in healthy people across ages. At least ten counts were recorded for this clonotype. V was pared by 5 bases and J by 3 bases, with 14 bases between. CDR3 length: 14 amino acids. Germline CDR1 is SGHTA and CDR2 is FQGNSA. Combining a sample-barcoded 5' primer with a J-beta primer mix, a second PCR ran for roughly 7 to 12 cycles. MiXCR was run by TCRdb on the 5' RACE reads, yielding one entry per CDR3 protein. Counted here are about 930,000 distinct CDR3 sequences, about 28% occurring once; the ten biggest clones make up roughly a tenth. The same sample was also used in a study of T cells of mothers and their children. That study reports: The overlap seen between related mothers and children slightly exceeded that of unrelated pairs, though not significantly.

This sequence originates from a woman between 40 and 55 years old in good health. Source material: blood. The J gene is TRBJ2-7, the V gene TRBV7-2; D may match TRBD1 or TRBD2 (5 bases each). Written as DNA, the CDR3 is TGTGCCAGCAGCAGGGGACCGACAAACTACGAGCAGTACTTC. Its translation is CASSRGPTNYEQYF.